Listed here are 7 T cell receptor beta chains from one sample, sequenced in a study of Ad26.COV2.S vaccination and SARS-CoV-2 variants. Generated by immunoSEQ multiplex PCR, the TCRdb table keeps only in-frame clones and is missing some. The table lists 300,000 to 450,000 clones, 92% of them singletons. Sequenced here: peripheral blood, sampled after recovery from COVID-19. The receptors come from a human donor who had recovered from COVID-19.

The V call is TRBV6-5, the J call TRBJ1-3; D not resolved. From germline, CDR1 is MNHEY and CDR2 SVGAGI. Trimming took 4 bases from V and 0 from J, leaving 10 bases between them. This CDR3 comprises 15 residues. CDR3 DNA sequence: TGTGCCAGCAGTTCCTCCAGCGGCTCTGGAAACACCATATATTTT. This encodes CASSSSSGSGNTIYF.

V is TRBV7-9 and J is TRBJ1-1; a weak D match, TRBD1 (6 bases). Trimming took off 6 bases at V and 1 base at J, with 15 bases between the two ends. CDR1 and CDR2 (germline): SEHNR, FQNEAQ (reference sequence). CDR3 size: 15 residues. Written as DNA, the CDR3 is TGTGCCAGCAGAACGCCGATGACAGGGAACACTGAAGCTTTCTTT. It codes for CASRTPMTGNTEAFF.

The V gene is TRBV7-9, the J gene TRBJ1-4; unclear D gene. Trimming shortened V by 3 bases and J by 8 bases, and 7 bases separated the two germline ends. The germline V gene encodes CDR1 SEHNR and CDR2 FQNEAQ (reference sequence). The CDR3 consists of 12 residues. CDR3 in DNA: TGTGCCAGCAGCTTGCATGGGGAAAAACTGTTTTTT. Translation: CASSLHGEKLFF.

The gene calls are TRBV5-1 and TRBJ1-2, with D perhaps TRBD1 (5 bases). Trimming took 5 bases from V and 7 from J, leaving 15 bases between them. The CDR3 has 13 amino acids. Germline CDR1 reads SGHRS; CDR2 reads YFSETQ. The CDR3 loop reads CASSAGTTAGYTF. The CDR3 region has the DNA TGCGCCAGCAGTGCCGGGACGACGGCTGGCTACACCTTC.

The V gene is TRBV5-5, the J gene TRBJ2-1; the D is unclear. In germline, CDR1 is SGHKS, CDR2 YYEKEE (reference sequence). The germline V and J ends were trimmed by 0 bases and 3 bases, with 7 bases remaining between them. The CDR3 extends over 14 amino acids. CDR3 amino acids: CASSLGTHYNEQFF. Here the CDR3 DNA reads TGTGCCAGCAGCTTGGGGACCCACTACAATGAGCAGTTCTTC.

The DNA for the CDR3 is TGTGCCAGCAGTGGGTTAGGTGCGGATTCACCCCTCCACTTT. Its translation: CASSGLGADSPLHF. The chain has TRBV2 and TRBJ1-6; D remains unclear. Trimming shortened V by 4 bases and J by 8 bases, and 12 bases separated the two germline ends. In germline, CDR1 is SNHLY, CDR2 FYNNEI. This CDR3 has 14 residues.

Notes on this clone: Other DNA sequences of this sample code for an identical CDR3. The chain recombines TRBV14 with TRBJ1-1; weak D call: TRBD1 (5 bases). Between the trimmed V and J ends, which lost 3 bases and 5 bases, there was a span of 7 bases. The CDR3 runs 12 residues. Germline loops: CDR1 SGHDN, CDR2 FVKESK. This chain's CDR3 is CASSQYRTEAFF. In DNA, the CDR3 is TGTGCCAGCAGCCAGTACAGGACTGAAGCTTTCTTT.